The 15 T cell receptor beta chains given below trace back to one sample, sequenced in a study of T cell changes during pregnancy in multiple sclerosis. The table came from immunoSEQ multiplex PCR; TCRdb's copy has only in-frame clones and leaves some out. The data show more than 30,000 clones, around 90% seen once. Sequenced here: CD4+ T cells from peripheral blood mononuclear cells, sampled in the third trimester of pregnancy. Source of these receptors: a female donor in good health, enrolled as a control in a pregnancy study.

The J gene is TRBJ2-2, the V gene TRBV27; 11 bases map to TRBD2. The CDR3 covers 17 residues. With V trimmed by 7 bases and J by 1 base, 8 bases remained unmatched. Per the germline V gene, CDR1 is MNHEY and CDR2 is SMNVEV (reference sequence). CDR3 in amino acids: CASKRLAGILNTGELFF. CDR3 nucleotides: TGTGCCAGCAAAAGACTAGCGGGGATACTGAACACCGGGGAGCTGTTTTTT.

This sequence joins TRBV6-5 and TRBJ1-4; D unresolved. Germline lookup yields CDR1 MNHEY and CDR2 SVGAGI. CDR3 length: 14 residues. The V and J ends lost 7 bases and 0 bases respectively, with 9 bases between them. CDR3 residues: CASTTVPTNEKLFF. In nucleotides, the CDR3 is TGTGCCAGCACTACAGTCCCAACTAATGAAAAACTGTTTTTT.

This clone has more than one count but fewer than ten. The chain carries TRBV10-3 and TRBJ2-3; 12 positions agree with TRBD2. The CDR3 spans 15 residues. The ends lost 6 bases at V and 4 bases at J; junction bases unmatched: 5. The germline V gene encodes CDR1 ENHRY and CDR2 SYGVKD. The chain's CDR3 is CAIRASGGGSDTQYF. CDR3 in DNA: TGTGCCATCAGAGCTAGCGGGGGGGGGTCAGATACGCAGTATTTT.

V usage is TRBV5-1 and J usage is TRBJ2-3, with 7 bases aligning to TRBD2. CDR1 is SGHRS, CDR2 YFSETQ, per germline. Trimming cost V 4 bases and J 2 bases; bases outside gene matches: 10. This CDR3 region has 16 residues. The CDR3 sequence: CASSPQGGLDTDTQYF. The CDR3 bases are TGCGCCAGCAGCCCCCAAGGCGGACTAGACACAGATACGCAGTATTTT. Variable domain in full (rest from reference TRBV5-1 and TRBJ2-3): KAGVTQTPRYLIKTRGQQVTLSCSPISGHRSVSWYQQTPGQGLQFLFEYFSETQRNKGNFPGRFSGRQFSNSRSEMNVSTLELGDSALYLCASSPQGGLDTDTQYFGPGTRLTVL.

J is TRBJ1-2 and V is TRBV7-2, with unresolved D. The germline V gene encodes CDR1 SGHTA and CDR2 FQGNSA. V was shortened by 3 bases and J by 2 bases, with 10 bases between the two germline ends. The CDR3 runs to 14 residues. CDR3 nucleotide sequence: TGTGCCAGCAGCTTTGCGGGCCAGAACTATGGCTACACCTTC. Amino acids: CASSFAGQNYGYTF. The full variable domain, with the rest looked up from reference TRBV7-2 and TRBJ1-2, is GAGVSQSPSNKVTEKGKDVELRCDPISGHTALYWYRQSLGQGLEFLIYFQGNSAPDKSGLPSDRFSAERTGGSVSTLTIQRTQQEDSAVYLCASSFAGQNYGYTFGSGTRLTVV.

This chain connects TRBV10-3 to TRBJ1-1; tentative D call: TRBD1 (6 bases). Germline CDR1 and CDR2: ENHRY and SYGVKD. This CDR3 has 14 residues. Trimming left V 0 bases short and J 4 bases short, with 9 bases between. CDR3 nucleotides: TGTGCCATCAGTGAGTCCGAGGGGGTCACTGAAGCTTTCTTT. Amino acid sequence: CAISESEGVTEAFF.

V usage is TRBV6-5 and J usage is TRBJ2-3, with 8 bases aligning to TRBD2. The J segment lost 1 base and the V segment lost 0 bases, leaving 3 bases of the junction unmatched. Germline-derived CDR1 and CDR2 are MNHEY and SVGAGI. The CDR3 spans 16 residues. DNA of the CDR3: TGTGCCAGCAGTTACTCTGCGGGGGGTGGCACAGATACGCAGTATTTT. It translates to CASSYSAGGGTDTQYF.

The count of this clone is one. For the CDR3, the DNA is TGTGCCAGCAGTTGGAGGGGCTCTAGCGGGAGCAACTCCTACGAGCAGTACTTC. As protein: CASSWRGSSGSNSYEQYF. V and J are TRBV27 and TRBJ2-7; TRBD2 agrees at 10 bases. The CDR3 spans 18 residues. CDR1 and CDR2 (germline): MNHEY, SMNVEV (reference sequence). V dropped 4 bases and J dropped 0; count of bases not matched to a gene: 12.

The chain's CDR3 is CASRQIYEQYF. The DNA for the CDR3 is TGTGCCAGCAGACAAATCTACGAGCAGTACTTC. This rearrangement joins TRBV6-5 to TRBJ2-7; D is unclear. Germline V gene lookup returns CDR1 MNHEY and CDR2 SVGAGI. This CDR3 has 11 residues. Trimming left V 6 bases short and J 3 bases short, with 6 bases between.

The chain combines TRBV11-1 with TRBJ2-7; maybe TRBD2 (5 bases). Germline CDR1 and CDR2: SGHAT and FQDESV (reference sequence). This CDR3 spans 15 amino acids. Trimming removed 3 bases from V and 0 bases from J, with 12 bases in between. CDR3 in amino acids: CASSFSGAISYEQYF. The CDR3 DNA reads TGTGCCAGCAGCTTCAGCGGCGCTATCTCCTACGAGCAGTACTTC.

V usage is TRBV10-3 and J usage is TRBJ1-5, with 11 bases fitting TRBD1. V lost 10 bases and J lost 5; bases outside the gene matches: 10. The CDR3 runs 15 residues. Per the germline V gene, CDR1 is ENHRY and CDR2 is SYGVKD. In nucleotides, the CDR3 is TGTGCCAGCAGCTGGACAGGGGGCATGGATCAGCCCCAGCATTTT. Its translation: CASSWTGGMDQPQHF.

This sequence joins TRBV19 and TRBJ2-2; a possible D gene is TRBD2 (6 bases). V lost 5 bases to trimming and J lost 7 bases, with 11 bases between them. Germline V gene sequence: CDR1 LNHDA, CDR2 SQIVND (reference sequence). The CDR3 runs to 13 residues. The CDR3: CASSALGGGELFF. CDR3 DNA sequence: TGTGCCAGTAGTGCCTTGGGGGGCGGGGAGCTGTTTTTT. The variable domain in full, completed from reference TRBV19 and TRBJ2-2, reads DGGITQSPKYLFRKEGQNVTLSCEQNLNHDAMYWYRQDPGQGLRLIYYSQIVNDFQKGDIAEGYSVSREKKESFPLTVTSAQKNPTAFYLCASSALGGGELFFGEGSRLTVL.

This chain joins TRBV2 and TRBJ2-2; 9 bases line up with TRBD2. The junction had 4 bases not matched to a gene; V was cut back by 7 bases and J by 1 base. This CDR3 region has 15 residues. Germline loops: CDR1 SNHLY, CDR2 FYNNEI. CDR3 sequence reads: CASIRGGVNTGELFF. The CDR3 DNA reads as TGTGCCAGCATTCGCGGGGGGGTGAACACCGGGGAGCTGTTTTTT.

This clone was seen a single time. The V gene is TRBV7-2, the J gene TRBJ2-7; 12 bases line up with TRBD2. Germline V gene data show CDR1 as SGHTA and CDR2 as FQGNSA. With V trimmed by 2 bases and J by 6 bases, 8 bases remained unmatched. The CDR3 has 16 amino acids. The CDR3 DNA reads TGTGCCAGCAGCTTACTAGCGGGGGGGCCTGTAACCGAGCAGTACTTC. This encodes CASSLLAGGPVTEQYF.

This clone was observed a single time. J is TRBJ1-2 and V is TRBV14; unclear D gene. V gave up 4 bases and J gave up 0 bases, with 12 bases separating them. The CDR3 totals 15 residues. Germline V gene lookup returns CDR1 SGHDN and CDR2 FVKESK. In nucleotides, the CDR3 is TGTGCCAGCAGCCCTGGCGGCAGTTCTAACTATGGCTACACCTTC. Translated, it gives CASSPGGSSNYGYTF. The full variable domain, completed using reference TRBV14 and TRBJ1-2, is EAGVTQFPSHSVIEKGQTVTLRCDPISGHDNLYWYRRVMGKEIKFLLHFVKESKQDESGMPNNRFLAERTGGTYSTLKVQPAELEDSGVYFCASSPGGSSNYGYTFGSGTRLTVV.